The present T cell receptor beta chain was sequenced within a study of T-cell memory formation after mild COVID-19. Study conclusions and caveats: Pre-infection memory carried some responding clones, suggesting that cross-reactive memory joined.

With respect to this clonotype: The antigen is undetermined.

TCR alpha and TCR beta cDNA libraries with sample barcodes and UMIs came from 5'RACE using constant-segment primers. TCRdb reanalysed the 5' RACE reads using MiXCR and keeps one entry per CDR3 protein. The sample has about 500,000 distinct CDR3 sequences, roughly 21% seen once. The sample comprised PBMCs or a T cell subset sorted from them (not recorded which). This TCR came from an adult woman who had mild COVID-19 (a few samples of this study predate the infection). Cell type and time point are not known.

In DNA, the CDR3 is TGCAGTGCCCGAAAGGACGGCGAGACCCAGTACTTC. Amino acid sequence: CSARKDGETQYF. The gene calls are TRBV20-1 and TRBJ2-5; D unclear. Germline CDR1 is DFQATT and CDR2 is SNEGSKA (reference sequence). The CDR3 is 12 residues long. V was trimmed by 6 bases and J by 5 bases, leaving 13 bases between them.